This T cell receptor (beta chain) comes out of a study of shared clonotypes between healthy human individuals. Overall study context: A couple of women and a few men aged 18 to 49 made up the donors.

CDR3 size: 11 residues. V gave up 9 bases and J gave up 7 bases, with 9 bases separating them. Per germline, CDR1 SNHLY and CDR2 FYNNEI. Broader study findings: Relative to clonotypes present in all four donors, those not shared had lower generation probabilities.

Regarding this clone: What it binds is unknown.

The input for sorted-subset replicate PCRs was roughly 180 ng DNA, about 30,000 T cell genomes. Clones were read by immunoSEQ multiplex PCR, and TCRdb kept only the in-frame ones, dropping some. Among about 1.5 million clones listed, under 99% were seen once. The clonotype originates from a man aged 25-45 years in good health. Sequenced sample: naive CD4+ T cells sorted from blood. The subset here: CD45RA+ positively selected. The genes are TRBV2 and TRBJ2-2, with D possibly being TRBD2 (5 bases). CDR3 region: CASMEDGELFF. The CDR3, as DNA: TGTGCCAGTATGGAGGACGGGGAGCTGTTTTTT. Full variable domain (missing parts from reference TRBV2 and TRBJ2-2): EPEVTQTPSHQVTQMGQEVILRCVPISNHLYFYWYRQILGQKVEFLVSFYNNEISEKSEIFDDQFSVERPDGSNFTLKIRSTKLEDSAMYFCASMEDGELFFGEGSRLTVL.